Shown below are 10 T cell receptor beta chains from a single sample sequenced in a study of blood T cell repertoires in COVID-19. Here immunoSEQ multiplex PCR was the method, and the copy in TCRdb shows in-frame clones only, minus some. The profile shows 240,000 or so clones, 85% to 90% of them singletons. The sequenced sample consisted of peripheral blood. Receptor source: a man in his fifties or sixties with acute or convalescent COVID-19.

The chain joins TRBV15 to TRBJ2-2; perhaps TRBD1 as D (6 bases). This CDR3 spans 13 amino acids. Trimming pared 3 bases from V and 5 bases from J, leaving 7 bases between. Looked up from germline, CDR1 is LNHNV and CDR2 is YYDKDF (reference sequence). The chain's CDR3 is CATSSTGTGELFF. For the CDR3, the DNA is TGTGCCACCAGCAGCACAGGGACCGGGGAGCTGTTTTTT.

The rearrangement joins TRBV29-1 to TRBJ2-3; the match to TRBD2 covers 11 bases. V shed 5 bases and J 5 bases; nucleotides not matched to a gene: 12. This CDR3 region has 16 residues. Germline V gene lookup returns CDR1 SQVTM and CDR2 ANQGSEA. The CDR3 DNA sequence: TGCAGCGTTCTCACCCTCGGGACTAGCGGAAGAGATACGCAGTATTTT. As protein: CSVLTLGTSGRDTQYF.

This chain uses TRBV6-5 with TRBJ1-2, with 9 bases aligning to TRBD1. The CDR3 consists of 14 residues. Germline trimming cut 9 bases from V and 1 base from J; bases unmatched to any gene: 6. Germline V gene lookup returns CDR1 MNHEY and CDR2 SVGAGI. The CDR3 here is CARGQGDVNYGYTF. CDR3 nucleotide sequence: TGTGCCAGGGGACAGGGTGACGTTAACTATGGCTACACCTTC.

This clone was recorded once. This chain uses TRBV9 with TRBJ2-2; no clear D gene. The CDR3 extends over 17 amino acids. Per germline, CDR1 SGDLS and CDR2 YYNGEE. With 4 bases removed from V and 1 base from J, the gap between germline ends came to 17 bases. Written as DNA, the CDR3 is TGTGCCAGCAGCCCAAGCGCCCCTCTAGGGAACACCGGGGAGCTGTTTTTT. It specifies CASSPSAPLGNTGELFF. Based on the CDR3 plus reference TRBV9 and TRBJ2-2, the full variable domain is DSGVTQTPKHLITATGQRVTLRCSPRSGDLSVYWYQQSLDQGLQFLIQYYNGEERAKGNILERFSAQQFPDLHSELNLSSLELGDSALYFCASSPSAPLGNTGELFFGEGSRLTVL.

The V and J genes are TRBV7-8 and TRBJ1-2; TRBD1 agrees at 9 bases. CDR1 is SGHVS, CDR2 FQNEAQ, per germline. The CDR3 contains 18 residues. V dropped 5 bases and J dropped 2; count of bases not matched to a gene: 15. Written as DNA, the CDR3 is TGTGCCAGCAGCCTGGACCCTACAGGGGGCTCGGGAAACTATGGCTACACCTTC. It codes for CASSLDPTGGSGNYGYTF.

The chain links TRBV6-2 or TRBV6-3 to TRBJ1-1; 8 positions agree with TRBD1. J lost 4 bases, V lost 4 bases, and 14 bases had no gene match. This CDR3 region has 17 residues. Per the germline V gene, CDR1 is MNHEY and CDR2 is SVGEGT. The chain's CDR3 is CASSFRGATGAITEAFF. CDR3 DNA sequence: TGTGCCAGCAGTTTTAGGGGGGCGACAGGGGCTATCACTGAAGCTTTCTTT.

The chain carries TRBV4-1 and TRBJ1-4; D unclear. The CDR3 consists of 16 residues. Per germline, CDR1 MGHRA and CDR2 YSYEKL. Trimming stripped 1 base from V and 4 bases from J, with 13 bases between. Here the CDR3 DNA reads TGCGCCAGCAGCCAAGGGTCGAGCGGGTATAATGAAAAACTGTTTTTT. As protein: CASSQGSSGYNEKLFF.

The chain employs TRBV7-9 and TRBJ1-4, with D maybe TRBD1 (5 bases). CDR1 is SEHNR, CDR2 FQNEAQ, per germline (reference sequence). The CDR3 is 15 residues long. The ends were cut back, 1 base at V and 1 base at J, with 7 bases in the middle. For the CDR3, the DNA is TGTGCCAGCAGCTTAGTCAGGGAAACTAATGAAAAACTGTTTTTT. The encoded protein is CASSLVRETNEKLFF.

The chain couples TRBV15 to TRBJ1-1; 7 positions agree with TRBD1. J lost 1 base, V lost 0 bases, and 2 bases had no gene match. The length of the CDR3 is 15 residues. Germline V gene sequence: CDR1 LNHNV, CDR2 YYDKDF (reference sequence). Here the CDR3 reads CATSRDNRGNTEAFF. CDR3 in DNA: TGTGCCACCAGCAGAGATAACAGGGGGAACACTGAAGCTTTCTTT.

This chain connects TRBV19 to TRBJ1-5, with 11 positions matching TRBD1. The ends lost 11 bases at V and 3 bases at J; junction bases unmatched: 12. The germline V gene has CDR1 LNHDA and CDR2 SQIVND (reference sequence). This CDR3 is built from 16 residues. Written as DNA, the CDR3 is TGTGCCTCTCGATGGGGGACAGGGGGATCCAATCAGCCCCAGCATTTT. Translation gives CASRWGTGGSNQPQHF. The whole variable domain, remainder taken from reference TRBV19 and TRBJ1-5, is DGGITQSPKYLFRKEGQNVTLSCEQNLNHDAMYWYRQDPGQGLRLIYYSQIVNDFQKGDIAEGYSVSREKKESFPLTVTSAQKNPTAFYLCASRWGTGGSNQPQHFGDGTRLSIL.